The T cell receptor (beta chain) under discussion was sequenced for a study of cytomegalovirus exposure and HLA in healthy donors. Study-level points and caveats: The likely origin of a cluster of highly shared sequence variants was a sequencing artifact. Productive rates of about 87% or about 30% were seen for most TCR beta V segments in an earlier analysis.

The CDR3 has 13 amino acids. The ends were cut back, 4 bases at V and 5 bases at J, with 14 bases in the middle. The germline gives CDR1 SQVTM, CDR2 ANQGSEA. All the people who gave samples were healthy bone marrow donors. To note about this clone: Its antigen is undetermined.

60 Vbeta and 13 Jbeta primers were used in PCR. Method: immunoSEQ multiplex PCR; TCRdb's copy keeps in-frame clones and lacks some. The sample gives 150,000 to 200,000 clones, about 75% of which show up once; around 4.7% is in the top ten. The clonotype was recovered from a male donor in good health and CMV-seronegative. Material for sequencing was PBMCs. The chain carries TRBV29-1 and TRBJ2-5; D remains ambiguous. The CDR3 bases are TGCAGCGTTGGTCACCAGTCCGGGGAGACCCAGTACTTC. Its protein is CSVGHQSGETQYF. Full variable domain (rest looked up from reference TRBV29-1 and TRBJ2-5): SAVISQKPSRDICQRGTSLTIQCQVDSQVTMMFWYRQQPGQSLTLIATANQGSEATYESGFVIDKFPISRPNLTFSTLTVSNMSPEDSSIYLCSVGHQSGETQYFGPGTRLLVL.